This T cell receptor (beta chain) was captured in a study of T cells expressing NK-cell markers. Looking at the study overall: From sorted CD3+CD56+NKG2C+, CD3+CD56+NKG2C- and CD3+CD56-NKG2C+ T cells came the TCR beta repertoires. Seven donors tested HCMV-seropositive and one tested seronegative among the eight sequenced.

Reprocessing the 5' RACE reads, TCRdb reports a single entry for every CDR3 protein and omits DNA. The sample shows 550,000 or so distinct CDR3 sequences, and around 3.3% sits with its ten largest clones. CDR1 is LGHNA and CDR2 is YSLEER in the germline V gene. The CDR3 spans 17 residues. The J gene is TRBJ2-7, the V gene TRBV4-3; TCRdb's D call, TRBD1, is unchecked because there is no DNA. The sample comprised blood T cells: a sorted CD56 or NKG2C T cell subset, CD4+ or CD8+ T cells, or bulk PBMC T cells (not recorded which). The sequence derives from a man younger than 35 in good health. The CDR3 region is CASSQVRLVEGGWEQYF.